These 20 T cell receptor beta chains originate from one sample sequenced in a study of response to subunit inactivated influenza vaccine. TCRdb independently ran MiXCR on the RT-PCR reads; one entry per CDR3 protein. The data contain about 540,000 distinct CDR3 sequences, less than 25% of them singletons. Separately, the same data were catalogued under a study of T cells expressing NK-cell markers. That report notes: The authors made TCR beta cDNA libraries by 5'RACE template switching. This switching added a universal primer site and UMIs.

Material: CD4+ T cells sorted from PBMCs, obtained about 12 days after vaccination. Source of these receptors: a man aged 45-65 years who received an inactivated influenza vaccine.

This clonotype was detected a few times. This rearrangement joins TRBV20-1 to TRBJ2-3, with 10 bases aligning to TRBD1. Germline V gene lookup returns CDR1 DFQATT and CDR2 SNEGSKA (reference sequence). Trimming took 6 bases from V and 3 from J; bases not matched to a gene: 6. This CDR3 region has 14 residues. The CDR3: CSAGPGQGTDTQYF. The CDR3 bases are TGCAGTGCGGGGCCGGGACAGGGGACAGATACGCAGTATTTT.

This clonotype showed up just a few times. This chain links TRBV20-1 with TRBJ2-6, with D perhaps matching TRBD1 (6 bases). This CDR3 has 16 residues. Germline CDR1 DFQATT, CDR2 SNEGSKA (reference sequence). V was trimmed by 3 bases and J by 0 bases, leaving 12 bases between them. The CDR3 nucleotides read TGCAGTGCTAGCCTGGGGGCCTCCTCTGGGGCCAACGTCCTGACTTTC. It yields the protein CSASLGASSGANVLTF.

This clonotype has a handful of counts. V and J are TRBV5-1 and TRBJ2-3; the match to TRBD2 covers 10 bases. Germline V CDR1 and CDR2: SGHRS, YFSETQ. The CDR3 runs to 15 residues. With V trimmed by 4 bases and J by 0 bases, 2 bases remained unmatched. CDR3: CASSQRGGSTDTQYF. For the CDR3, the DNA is TGCGCCAGCAGCCAGCGGGGGGGCAGCACAGATACGCAGTATTTT.

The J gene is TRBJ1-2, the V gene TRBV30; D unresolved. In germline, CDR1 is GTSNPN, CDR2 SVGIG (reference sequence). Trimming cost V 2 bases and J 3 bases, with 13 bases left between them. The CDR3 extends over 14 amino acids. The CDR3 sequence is CAWSTPAGYYGYTF. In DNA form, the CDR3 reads TGTGCCTGGAGTACCCCGGCGGGATACTATGGCTACACCTTC.

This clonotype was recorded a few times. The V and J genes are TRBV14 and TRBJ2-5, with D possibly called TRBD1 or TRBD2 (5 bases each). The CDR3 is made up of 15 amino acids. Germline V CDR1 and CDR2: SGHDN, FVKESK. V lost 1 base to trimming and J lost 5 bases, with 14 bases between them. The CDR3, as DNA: TGTGCCAGCAGCCAAGCCCGGGGCTTCAGGGAGACCCAGTACTTC. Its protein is CASSQARGFRETQYF.

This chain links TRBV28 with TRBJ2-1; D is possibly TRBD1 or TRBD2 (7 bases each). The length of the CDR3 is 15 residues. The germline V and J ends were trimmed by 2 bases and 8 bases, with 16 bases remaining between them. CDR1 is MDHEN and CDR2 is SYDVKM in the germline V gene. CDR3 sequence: CASSLQGGRLDEQFF. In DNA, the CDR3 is TGTGCCAGCAGTTTACAGGGGGGGCGCCTAGATGAGCAGTTCTTC.

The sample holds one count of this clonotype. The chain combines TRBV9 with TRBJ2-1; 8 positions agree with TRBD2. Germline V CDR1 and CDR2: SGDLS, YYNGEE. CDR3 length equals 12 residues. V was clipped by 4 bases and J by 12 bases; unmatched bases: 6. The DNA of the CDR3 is TGTGCCAGCAGCCGAGCGGGGGAATCGCAGTTCTTC. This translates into CASSRAGESQFF.

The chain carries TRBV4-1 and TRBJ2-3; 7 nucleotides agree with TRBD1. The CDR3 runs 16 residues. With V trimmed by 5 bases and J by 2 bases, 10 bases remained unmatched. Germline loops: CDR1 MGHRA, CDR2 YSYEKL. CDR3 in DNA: TGCGCCAGCAGCTGCCCGACAGGGTCCGTCACAGATACGCAGTATTTT. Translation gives CASSCPTGSVTDTQYF.

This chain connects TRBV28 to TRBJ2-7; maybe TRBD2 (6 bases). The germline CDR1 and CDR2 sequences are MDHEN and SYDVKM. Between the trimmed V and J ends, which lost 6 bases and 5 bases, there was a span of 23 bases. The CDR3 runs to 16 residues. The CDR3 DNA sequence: TGTGCCAGCAGCCCTTCCCCCGCAGCGGGTGAGGACGAGCAGTACTTC. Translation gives CASSPSPAAGEDEQYF. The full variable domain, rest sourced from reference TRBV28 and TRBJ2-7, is DVKVTQSSRYLVKRTGEKVFLECVQDMDHENMFWYRQDPGLGLRLIYFSYDVKMKEKGDIPEGYSVSREKKERFSLILESASTNQTSMYLCASSPSPAAGEDEQYFGPGTRLTVT.

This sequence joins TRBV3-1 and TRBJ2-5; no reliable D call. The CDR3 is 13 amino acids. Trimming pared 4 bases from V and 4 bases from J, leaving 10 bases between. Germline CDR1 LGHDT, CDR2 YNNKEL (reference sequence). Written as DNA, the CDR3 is TGTGCCAGCAGCCTACCAGGCACAGAGACCCAGTACTTC. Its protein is CASSLPGTETQYF.

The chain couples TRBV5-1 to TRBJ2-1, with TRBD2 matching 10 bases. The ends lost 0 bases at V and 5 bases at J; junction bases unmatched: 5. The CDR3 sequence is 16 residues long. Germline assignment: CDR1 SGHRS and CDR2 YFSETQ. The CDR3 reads CASSLEPSGSHNEQFF. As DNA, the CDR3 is TGCGCCAGCAGCTTGGAGCCTAGCGGGAGCCACAATGAGCAGTTCTTC.

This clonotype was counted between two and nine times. Here the CDR3 reads CASSQDRLIAGGPWNEQFF. CDR3 in DNA: TGTGCCAGCAGCCAAGACCGATTAATAGCGGGAGGGCCTTGGAATGAGCAGTTCTTC. V gene TRBV3-1 combines with J gene TRBJ2-1, with TRBD2 matching 11 bases. This CDR3 region has 19 residues. Looked up from germline, CDR1 is LGHDT and CDR2 is YNNKEL (reference sequence). J was trimmed by 7 bases and V by 0 bases; bases with no gene match: 14.

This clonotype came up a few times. In DNA form, the CDR3 reads TGTGCCAGCAGTTACGGGGCTTCGAACACCGGGGAGCTGTTTTTT. Amino acid sequence: CASSYGASNTGELFF. The rearrangement uses TRBV6-2 or TRBV6-3 and TRBJ2-2; maybe TRBD1 (5 bases). Per the germline V gene, CDR1 is MNHEY and CDR2 is SVGEGT. V lost 2 bases to trimming and J lost 0 bases, with 7 bases between them. CDR3 size: 15 residues.

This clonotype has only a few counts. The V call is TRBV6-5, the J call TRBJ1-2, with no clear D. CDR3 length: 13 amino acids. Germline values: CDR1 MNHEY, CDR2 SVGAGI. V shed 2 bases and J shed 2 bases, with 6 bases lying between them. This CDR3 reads CASSYRQNYGYTF. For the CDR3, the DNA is TGTGCCAGCAGTTACCGGCAGAACTATGGCTACACCTTC.

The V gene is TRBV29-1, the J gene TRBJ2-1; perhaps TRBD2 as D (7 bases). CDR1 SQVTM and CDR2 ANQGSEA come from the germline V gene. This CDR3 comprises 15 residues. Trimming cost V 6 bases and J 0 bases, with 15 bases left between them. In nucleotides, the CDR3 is TGCAGCGTCAAGTTAGGGGGGGCCTCCTACAATGAGCAGTTCTTC. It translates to CSVKLGGASYNEQFF.

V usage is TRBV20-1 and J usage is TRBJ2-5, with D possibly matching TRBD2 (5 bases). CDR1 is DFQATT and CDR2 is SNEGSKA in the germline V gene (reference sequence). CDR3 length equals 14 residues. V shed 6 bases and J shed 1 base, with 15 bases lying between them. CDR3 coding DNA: TGCAGTGCCAGTTTGCGGGTAATCCAAGAGACCCAGTACTTC. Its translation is CSASLRVIQETQYF.

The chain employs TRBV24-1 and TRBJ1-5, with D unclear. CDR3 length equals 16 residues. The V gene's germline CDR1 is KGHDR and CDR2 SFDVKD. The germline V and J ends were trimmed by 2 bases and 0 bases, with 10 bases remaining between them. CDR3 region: CATSDSREASNQPQHF. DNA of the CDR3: TGTGCCACCAGTGATTCGAGGGAGGCTAGCAATCAGCCCCAGCATTTT.

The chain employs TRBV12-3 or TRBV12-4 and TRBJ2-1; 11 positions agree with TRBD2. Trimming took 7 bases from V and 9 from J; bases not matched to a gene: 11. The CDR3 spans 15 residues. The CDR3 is CASTLGASGRTEQFF. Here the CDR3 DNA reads TGTGCCAGCACCCTGGGGGCTAGCGGGAGGACTGAGCAGTTCTTC.

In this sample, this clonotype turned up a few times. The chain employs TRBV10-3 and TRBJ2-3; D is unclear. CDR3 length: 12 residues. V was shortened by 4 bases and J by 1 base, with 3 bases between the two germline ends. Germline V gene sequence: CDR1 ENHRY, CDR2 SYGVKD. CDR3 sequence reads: CAISAGTDTQYF. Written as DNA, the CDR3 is TGTGCCATCAGTGCGGGCACAGATACGCAGTATTTT.

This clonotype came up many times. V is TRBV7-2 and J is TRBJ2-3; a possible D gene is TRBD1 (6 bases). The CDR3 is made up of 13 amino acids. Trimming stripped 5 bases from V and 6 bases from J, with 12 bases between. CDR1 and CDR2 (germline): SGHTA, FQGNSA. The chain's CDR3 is CASSTDRLDTQYF. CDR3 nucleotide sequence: TGTGCCAGCAGCACCGACAGGCTTGATACGCAGTATTTT.